This TCR beta chain was observed in a study of blood T cell repertoires in COVID-19. Study-wide background: The samples span acute and convalescent COVID-19 from the United States, Italy and Spain.

The CDR3 loop spans 13 amino acids. Germline CDR1 reads LGHDT; CDR2 reads YNNKEL (reference sequence). V was trimmed by 0 bases and J by 3 bases, leaving 6 bases between them. Recruitment covered about two dozen US areas and drew participants whose ages spanned roughly 18 to 89 years. For this clone: Other DNA sequences within the sample encode an identical CDR3.

Per the original methods: Using reference gene primer amplification, nucleated cell counts were estimated. The repertoire was sequenced with immunoSEQ multiplex PCR; TCRdb's copy has only in-frame clones and lacks some. V, J and clone size are those of that table, while D and trimming were read from the DNA. Among 250,000 or so clones listed, approximately 90% were seen once. The sequence was obtained from a woman between 25 and 40 years old with acute COVID-19. The chain employs TRBV3-1 (or the pseudogene TRBV3-2) and TRBJ2-7; D perhaps matches TRBD2 (6 bases). Sequenced material: PBMCs or T cells enriched from blood (not recorded which). CDR3 nucleotide sequence: TGTGCCAGCAGCCAAGAGGGGGGCTACGAGCAGTACTTC. It is translated as CASSQEGGYEQYF.